This entry concerns a single T cell receptor beta chain. Its antigen has not been determined. No base quality values were provided; no much bigger clone lies one nucleotide off. Library prep was done by the immunoSEQ multiplex PCR assay. Genomic DNA from the sorted T-cell subsets was used to amplify and sequence rearranged TCR beta chain products. From the authors' description of their analysis: Shannon entropy and Simpson indices were used to measure how diverse the repertoire of productive TCR beta rearrangements was. Clonal expansion was assessed by the summed frequency of the 100 most abundant productive TCR beta clonotypes among total reads. The TRB repertoires were scored with a self-reactivity index built on which amino acids appear at CDR3beta positions 6 and 7. Two-way ANOVA was used for repertoire analyses, while Student t or Mann-Whitney tests were used for flow cytometric analyses. TCRdb carries this immuneACCESS record with in-frame sequences only. Its versions omit some clonotypes, under half of them owing to an unresolved V gene in the studies checked, with the rest unexplained. V and J calls and clone size are copied from that table; D and trimming were computed from the DNA. Within this sample are roughly 30,000 clones, with 96% of them counted one time only. About 0.35% of the sample belongs to the ten largest clones.

This sample is part of a study of regulatory and conventional T cells in RAG deficiency (dated by TCRdb to about 2017). Regarding the study in general: High-throughput TCR beta sequencing was used to compare the repertoire diversity and composition of Treg, conventional CD4+ and CD8+ T cells between RAG-deficient patients and healthy controls. What the work shows at the level of the full study, not this receptor alone: In Omenn syndrome and CID/AS patients compared with controls, roughly 97-fold fewer unique TCR beta sequences were detected from Treg cells, versus about 10-fold fewer for other subsets. For some subjects, some analyses of T-cell subsets were not performed. The CD25-high CD127-low cells sorted from Omenn syndrome patients may be peripherally activated cells rather than true Treg cells. All patient T-cell subsets had shorter CDR3 lengths; Omenn syndrome patients showed >80% Treg-Tconv repertoire overlap at nucleotide and amino acid level. Compared with control T-cell subpopulations, RAG-deficient patients had much lower Shannon entropy and higher Simpson indices.

Before genomic DNA extraction, conventional CD4+ T cells were purified from blood as CD25-low CD127-high cells. Several healthy control donors served as the comparison group for repertoire analyses. The germline V gene gives CDR1 as SGHRS and CDR2 as YFSETQ. V was cut back by 0 bases and J by 7 bases, leaving a gap of 16 bases between them. Inclusive of the bounding cysteine and phenylalanine, the CDR3 is 15 residues long. Only the CDR3 DNA stays, 45 bases, in frame from base 1. The data were also submitted as part of a second study, on regulatory T cells. As described in the second report: In the multiplex PCR, 52 forward TRBV primers and 13 reverse TRBJ primers were used, and assay-based and computational corrections were applied for amplification bias. Patient repertoires showed restricted unique TRB V-J pairs and skewed V and J gene usage, most marked in regulatory T cells. The study compared T-cell receptor beta repertoires of sorted regulatory, conventional CD4+ and CD8+ T cells in CD3G-deficient patients with those in healthy controls. Peripheral blood mononuclear cells were isolated by Ficoll density separation. Within the immunoSEQ assay, multiplex PCR amplified rearranged TRB loci from genomic DNA. Sequencing of the TRB amplicons was done on an Illumina HiSeq platform. Raw sequences were error-filtered and aligned to reference gene sequences by custom algorithms and were subsequently analyzed with the immunoSEQ online tools. Frequencies of productive and nonproductive TRB rearrangements were evaluated among both unique and total sequences. Prism software was used to run t tests, Mann-Whitney tests or two-way ANOVA for comparisons between groups.

The TCR sequence derives from a human donor in good health. This chain joins TRBV5-1 to TRBJ2-5; D gene: possibly TRBD2, on 7 matching bases. What was sequenced was CD25- CD4+ T cells sorted from blood. In nucleotide form, the sequence is TGCGCCAGCAGCTTGGAGGGGGGGTCCCTGGGGACCCAGTACTTC. Protein translation: CASSLEGGSLGTQYF.